This passage covers 28 T cell receptor beta chains from one sample sequenced in a study of T cell responses to AZD1222 COVID-19 vaccine. Generated by immunoSEQ multiplex PCR, the TCRdb table keeps only in-frame clones and is missing some. The sample records 66,000 or so clones, more than 75% being singletons. The sample was peripheral blood, taken on day 0 of AZD1222 vaccination. The receptors were gathered from an adult in good health.

This rearrangement joins TRBV10-1 to TRBJ2-1; D is unresolved. V dropped 6 bases and J dropped 7 bases, with 16 bases sitting between them. The CDR3 spans 14 residues. From germline, CDR1 is WNHNN and CDR2 SYGVQD (reference sequence). The CDR3 DNA reads TGCGCCAGCAGCCCCGTGGGGTTGTTGAATGAGCAGTTCTTC. It encodes CASSPVGLLNEQFF.

The sample holds a few counts of this clone. The V and J genes are TRBV6-5 and TRBJ1-4; D is perhaps TRBD1 (5 bases). V was clipped by 1 base and J by 8 bases, with 11 bases between them. The CDR3 is 14 amino acids. Germline assignment: CDR1 MNHEY and CDR2 SVGAGI. The CDR3 region is CASSYFGDPEKLFF. CDR3 nucleotide sequence: TGTGCCAGCAGTTACTTCGGGGACCCCGAAAAACTGTTTTTT.

Judged by abundance, this clone is medium-sized. The CDR3 nucleotides are TGTGCCAGCAGTGAATGGGACGGCAATAATGAAAAACTGTTTTTT. Its translation is CASSEWDGNNEKLFF. The chain combines TRBV6-1 with TRBJ1-4; D possibly corresponds to TRBD1 (5 bases). Deletions cut 2 bases from V and 4 bases from J, with 11 bases between. Per the germline V gene, CDR1 is MNHNS and CDR2 is SASEGT. CDR3 length: 15 residues.

The chain has TRBV30 and TRBJ1-2, with D possibly TRBD1 on 5 matching bases. V was cut by 5 bases and J by 3 bases, with 7 bases left in between. There are 11 residues in the CDR3. Germline values: CDR1 GTSNPN, CDR2 SVGIG (reference sequence). The CDR3 coding sequence is TGTGCCTGGGGCAGGGACTATGGCTACACCTTC. Protein product: CAWGRDYGYTF.

CDR3 residues: CASSPPLSGGGVNEQFF. The CDR3 DNA reads as TGTGCCAGCTCACCCCCCCTTAGTGGCGGGGGGGTCAATGAGCAGTTCTTC. This chain joins TRBV18 and TRBJ2-1; 9 bases agree with TRBD2. Germline lookup yields CDR1 KGHSH and CDR2 LQKENI. V shed 3 bases and J 6 bases; nucleotides not matched to a gene: 12. This CDR3 has 17 residues.

The chain links TRBV27 to TRBJ1-2, with a weak D call TRBD1 (5 bases). Trimming removed 4 bases at V and 4 bases at J, with 13 bases between. CDR3 length: 14 residues. Looked up from germline, CDR1 is MNHEY and CDR2 is SMNVEV (reference sequence). The chain's CDR3 is CASSWGRGGYGYTF. The CDR3 region has the DNA TGTGCCAGCAGTTGGGGACGGGGGGGCTATGGCTACACCTTC.

The chain uses TRBV3-1 (or the pseudogene TRBV3-2) and TRBJ2-7; 7 bases map to TRBD2. V lost 1 base, J lost 3 bases, and 6 bases stayed unmatched. Germline assignment: CDR1 LGHDT and CDR2 YNNKEL (reference sequence). The CDR3 has 15 residues. In DNA, the CDR3 is TGTGCCAGCAGCCAAGGGCCGGGGGAGGGCTACGAGCAGTACTTC. Translation gives CASSQGPGEGYEQYF.

This clone was seen a single time. The chain recombines TRBV6-6 with TRBJ2-3; D is perhaps TRBD2 (6 bases). CDR1 is MNHNY and CDR2 is SVGAGI in the germline V gene (reference sequence). The CDR3 length is 15 residues. V was trimmed by 0 bases and J by 5 bases, leaving 12 bases between them. For the CDR3, the DNA is TGTGCCAGCAGTTACTCATATGCCGGGGGAGATACGCAGTATTTT. Protein product: CASSYSYAGGDTQYF.

The chain carries TRBV7-3 and TRBJ2-1; 7 nucleotides align to TRBD2. There are 13 residues in the CDR3. The ends lost 4 bases at V and 7 bases at J; junction bases unmatched: 4. Germline CDR1 SGHTA, CDR2 FQGTGA. CDR3 nucleotide sequence: TGTGCCAGCAGCTCCAGGGAGGGGAATGAGCAGTTCTTC. Encoded protein: CASSSREGNEQFF.

V and J are TRBV2 and TRBJ1-5; the D is unclear. Per the germline V gene, CDR1 is SNHLY and CDR2 is FYNNEI. V was clipped by 5 bases and J by 5 bases, with 19 bases between them. This CDR3 has 16 residues. CDR3 region: CASSPRPGREYQPQHF. The CDR3 coding sequence is TGTGCCAGCAGTCCGAGACCGGGGAGGGAATATCAGCCCCAGCATTTT. The variable domain in full, with the rest retrieved from reference TRBV2 and TRBJ1-5, is EPEVTQTPSHQVTQMGQEVILRCVPISNHLYFYWYRQILGQKVEFLVSFYNNEISEKSEIFDDQFSVERPDGSNFTLKIRSTKLEDSAMYFCASSPRPGREYQPQHFGDGTRLSIL.

The chain uses TRBV27 and TRBJ2-1; 7 bases align to TRBD2. V trimming: 5 bases; J trimming: 3 bases; junction bases outside the gene matches: 4. Germline CDR1 is MNHEY and CDR2 is SMNVEV (reference sequence). The CDR3 contains 14 residues. The CDR3: CASSPAGVYNEQFF. CDR3 bases: TGTGCCAGCAGTCCGGCGGGGGTCTACAATGAGCAGTTCTTC.

The chain couples TRBV28 to TRBJ2-7, with 7 bases lining up with TRBD1. Per germline, CDR1 MDHEN and CDR2 SYDVKM. This CDR3 region has 12 residues. The trim removed 3 bases at V and 6 bases at J, leaving 2 bases unmatched. The chain's CDR3 is CASSFHRGEQYF. DNA for the CDR3: TGTGCCAGCAGTTTCCACAGGGGCGAGCAGTACTTC.

The rearrangement joins TRBV15 to TRBJ2-7, with D tentatively TRBD1 (6 bases). The germline V gene has CDR1 LNHNV and CDR2 YYDKDF (reference sequence). This CDR3 spans 13 amino acids. Trimming cost V 5 bases and J 7 bases, with 15 bases left between them. CDR3 protein: CATSGYRAEEQYF. CDR3 nucleotides: TGTGCCACCAGCGGATACAGGGCGGAGGAGCAGTACTTC.

This sequence joins TRBV10-3 and TRBJ1-2, with a possible D match to TRBD1 (6 bases). Deletions cut 11 bases from V and 0 bases from J, with 16 bases between. The CDR3 spans 14 residues. Germline V gene sequence: CDR1 ENHRY, CDR2 SYGVKD. The CDR3 protein is CASREGGSNYGYTF. In nucleotides, the CDR3 is TGTGCCTCCCGGGAAGGGGGTTCTAACTATGGCTACACCTTC.

The chain uses TRBV7-9 and TRBJ2-3; the D gene is possibly TRBD2 (6 bases). The CDR3 spans 14 residues. The germline CDR1 and CDR2 sequences are SEHNR and FQNEAQ (reference sequence). Trimming shortened V by 3 bases and J by 4 bases, and 11 bases separated the two germline ends. The CDR3 protein is CASSFGGLPDTQYF. The CDR3 DNA sequence: TGTGCCAGCAGCTTTGGGGGGTTGCCAGATACGCAGTATTTT.

J is TRBJ2-7 and V is TRBV11-3; maybe TRBD2 (5 bases). There are 16 residues in the CDR3. Germline assignment: CDR1 SGHNT and CDR2 YENEEA. Trimming pared 5 bases from V and 3 bases from J, leaving 20 bases between. The CDR3 DNA sequence: TGTGCCAGCAGCCAAATGGCGGGCAGGAATTACTACGAGCAGTACTTC. Translated, it gives CASSQMAGRNYYEQYF. Filled out from reference TRBV11-3 and TRBJ2-7, the complete variable domain reads EAGVVQSPRYKIIEKKQPVAFWCNPISGHNTLYWYLQNLGQGPELLIRYENEEAVDDSQLPKDRFSAERLKGVDSTLKIQPAELGDSAVYLCASSQMAGRNYYEQYFGPGTRLTVT.

The rearrangement joins TRBV12-2 to TRBJ2-1; the table's D call of TRBD1 was not tested on the DNA. TRBV12-2 has pseudogene status. The CDR3 has 18 residues. The CDR3 nucleotides read TGTGCAAGTCGCTTAGCGAGCTTTAATAGGGACAGCGACAATGAGCAGTTCTTC. As protein: CASRLASFNRDSDNEQFF.

This CDR3 is CASSEDGQAGRLAEAFF. The CDR3 DNA reads as TGTGCCAGCAGTGAGGACGGACAGGCAGGACGGTTAGCTGAAGCTTTCTTT. The V gene is TRBV6-1, the J gene TRBJ1-1; 7 bases align to TRBD1. Germline CDR1 MNHNS, CDR2 SASEGT. This CDR3 contains 17 residues. V dropped 3 bases and J dropped 6; count of bases not matched to a gene: 16.

The chain joins TRBV24-1 to TRBJ2-3, with D maybe TRBD1 (6 bases). Germline V gives CDR1 KGHDR, CDR2 SFDVKD. V lost 4 bases and J 6 bases, leaving 16 bases between the germline ends. This CDR3 is built from 15 residues. CDR3 sequence reads: CATSDLDSTRDTQYF. As DNA, the CDR3 is TGTGCCACCAGTGACCTGGACAGTACGAGGGATACGCAGTATTTT.

The rearrangement joins TRBV29-1 to TRBJ1-2, with D possibly matching TRBD1 (6 bases). The V gene lost 7 bases and the J gene lost 8 bases, with 20 bases spanning the gap. CDR3 length equals 13 residues. Germline CDR1 and CDR2: SQVTM and ANQGSEA. The CDR3 nucleotides read TGCAGCGGCAAGACAGGCCAAGCGCGGGGCTACACCTTC. Translating it yields CSGKTGQARGYTF.

The genes are TRBV7-2 and TRBJ1-1; D is possibly TRBD1 (5 bases). Germline assignment: CDR1 SGHTA and CDR2 FQGNSA. Trimming cost V 8 bases and J 4 bases, with 17 bases left between them. This CDR3 is 14 amino acids long. In nucleotides, the CDR3 is TGTGCCAGCGAACGGGGCAGCAGCTCCACTGAAGCTTTCTTT. It is translated as CASERGSSSTEAFF.

The genes are TRBV2 and TRBJ1-2; D may be TRBD1 (6 bases). The germline V and J ends were trimmed by 6 bases and 6 bases, with 17 bases remaining between them. The CDR3 totals 14 residues. Looked up from germline, CDR1 is SNHLY and CDR2 is FYNNEI. The CDR3: CASSPWGPVDGYTF. CDR3 in DNA: TGTGCCAGCAGCCCCTGGGGGCCGGTGGATGGCTACACCTTC.

The gene calls are TRBV15 and TRBJ2-3, with D perhaps TRBD1 (5 bases). Germline V CDR1 and CDR2: LNHNV, YYDKDF (reference sequence). The V end was cut by 0 bases, the J end by 1 base, with 11 bases between. CDR3 length: 16 amino acids. In DNA form, the CDR3 reads TGTGCCACCAGCAGAGATTGGGGCGATGGCACAGATACGCAGTATTTT. Translated, it gives CATSRDWGDGTDTQYF.

This rearrangement joins TRBV5-1 to TRBJ2-2; TRBD2 is a possible D gene (5 bases). This CDR3 is 16 amino acids long. CDR1 is SGHRS and CDR2 is YFSETQ in the germline V gene. Trimming shortened V by 0 bases and J by 5 bases, and 14 bases separated the two germline ends. CDR3 sequence reads: CASSLAAGGLTGELFF. As DNA, the CDR3 is TGCGCCAGCAGCTTGGCGGCAGGCGGGTTAACCGGGGAGCTGTTTTTT.

The V call is TRBV11-3, the J call TRBJ1-1; D gene unclear. Trimming pared 0 bases from V and 3 bases from J, leaving 14 bases between. This CDR3 has 16 amino acids. In germline, CDR1 is SGHNT, CDR2 YENEEA. The CDR3 loop reads CASSLEREVDHTEAFF. CDR3 coding DNA: TGTGCCAGCAGCTTAGAAAGAGAAGTAGATCACACTGAAGCTTTCTTT.

The J gene is TRBJ2-7, the V gene TRBV11-2; the match to TRBD1 covers 7 bases. Germline V gene lookup returns CDR1 SGHAT and CDR2 FQNNGV. The CDR3 has 14 amino acids. J was trimmed by 3 bases and V by 1 base; bases with no gene match: 3. CDR3 in amino acids: CASSLAAGGYEQYF. CDR3 nucleotide sequence: TGTGCCAGCAGCTTAGCGGCAGGGGGCTACGAGCAGTACTTC.

The chain carries TRBV27 and TRBJ2-2; 10 bases align to TRBD1. The CDR3 length is 19 residues. Germline CDR1 and CDR2: MNHEY and SMNVEV (reference sequence). V lost 6 bases to trimming and J lost 5 bases; unmatched junction nucleotides: 18. CDR3 DNA sequence: TGTGCCAGCAGGTCCCTCAATCGCCGGGACAGGGGAGGGACCGGGGAGCTGTTTTTT. Its protein product is CASRSLNRRDRGGTGELFF.

This sequence joins TRBV19 and TRBJ2-1; 7 bases are a match to TRBD1. The trim removed 3 bases at V and 5 bases at J, leaving 22 bases unmatched. This CDR3 has 20 residues. Germline V gene data show CDR1 as LNHDA and CDR2 as SQIVND (reference sequence). This chain's CDR3 is CASSILTGVIRGGGDNEQFF. In DNA, the CDR3 is TGTGCCAGTAGTATCCTTACAGGGGTCATAAGAGGGGGTGGAGACAATGAGCAGTTCTTC. Filled out from reference TRBV19 and TRBJ2-1, the complete variable domain reads DGGITQSPKYLFRKEGQNVTLSCEQNLNHDAMYWYRQDPGQGLRLIYYSQIVNDFQKGDIAEGYSVSREKKESFPLTVTSAQKNPTAFYLCASSILTGVIRGGGDNEQFFGPGTRLTVL.